This T cell receptor (beta chain) derives from a study of cytomegalovirus exposure and HLA in healthy donors. In the study overall: A prior study identified 110 million or so unique TCR beta sequences from 200 million or so T cells.

The germline gives CDR1 MNHEY, CDR2 SMNVEV (reference sequence). Unmatched junction bases numbered 6, after V lost 5 bases and J lost 2 bases. CDR3 length equals 14 residues. At sampling all donors were nominally healthy, likely with unrecorded immune exposures. Of note for this clone: Its antigen is currently unknown.

Study-level results: Follow-up analysis later connected one missense variant in DCLRE1C with trimming of TCR beta V- and J-genes. A later analysis showed HLA-associated TCR beta chains outstripping equally common others in clonal expansion.

PCR employed 60 Vbeta and 13 Jbeta primers. Measured with immunoSEQ multiplex PCR; TCRdb has only the in-frame clones, and not every one. The sample has about 62,000 clones; 60% to 80% are singletons. Material for sequencing was PBMCs. The V call is TRBV27, the J call TRBJ2-7, with TRBD1 matching over 7 bases. The sequence was collected from a man aged 55 to 70 in good health and CMV-seropositive. CDR3 nucleotides: TGTGCCAGCAGTCCCTACAGGGGAACCTACGAGCAGTACTTC. This sequence encodes CASSPYRGTYEQYF.